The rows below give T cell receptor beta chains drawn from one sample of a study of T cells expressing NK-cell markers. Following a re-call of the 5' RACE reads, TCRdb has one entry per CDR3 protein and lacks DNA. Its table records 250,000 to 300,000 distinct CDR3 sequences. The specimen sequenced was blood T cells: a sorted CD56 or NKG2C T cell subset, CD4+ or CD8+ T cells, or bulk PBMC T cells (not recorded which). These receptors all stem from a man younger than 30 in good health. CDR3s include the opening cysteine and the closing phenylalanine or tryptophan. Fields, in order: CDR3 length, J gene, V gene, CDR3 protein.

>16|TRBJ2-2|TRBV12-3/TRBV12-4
CASSYGIAGSDGELFF
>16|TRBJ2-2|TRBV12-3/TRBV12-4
CASTVGGQVNTGELFF
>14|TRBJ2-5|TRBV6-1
CASSLTGVRETQYF
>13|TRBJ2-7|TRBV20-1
CSAGWGPNYEQYF
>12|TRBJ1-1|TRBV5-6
CASGWGNTEAFF
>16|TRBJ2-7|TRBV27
CASSLPSGTDIYEQYF
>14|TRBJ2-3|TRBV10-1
CASSENQVSDTQYF
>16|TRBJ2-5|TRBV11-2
CASSLFLGAVQETQYF
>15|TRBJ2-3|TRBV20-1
CSASPSGSIADTQYF
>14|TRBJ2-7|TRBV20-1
CSASGTGESYEQYF
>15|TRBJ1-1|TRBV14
CASSQDRGVNTEAFF
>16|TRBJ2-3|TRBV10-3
CAISDRDRGYSDTQYF
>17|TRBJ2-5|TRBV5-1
CASSLSSGGVSEETQYF
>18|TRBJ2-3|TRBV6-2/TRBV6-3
CASSVSGTSGLSTDTQYF
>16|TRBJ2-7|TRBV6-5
CASSYGGGLPSYEQYF
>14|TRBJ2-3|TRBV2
CASSDWTGYDTQYF
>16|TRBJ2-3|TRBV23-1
CASSPRLAGNTDTQYF
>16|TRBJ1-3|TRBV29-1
CSAHGTGVSVGNTIYF
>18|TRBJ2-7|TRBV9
CASSVGLPDRDSLYEQYF
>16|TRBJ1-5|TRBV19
CASSPRTQNSNQPQHF
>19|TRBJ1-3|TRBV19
CASRSVHPTHQLSGNTIYF
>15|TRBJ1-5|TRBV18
CASSPGGQANQPQHF
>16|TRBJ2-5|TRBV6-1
CASTGTSGSTQETQYF
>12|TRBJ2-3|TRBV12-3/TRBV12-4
CASSLSGNTQYF
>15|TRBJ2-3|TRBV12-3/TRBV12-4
CASSLTSGRSDTQYF
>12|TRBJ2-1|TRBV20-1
CSAPGTGVEQFF
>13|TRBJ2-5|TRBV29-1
CSVARQRRETQYF
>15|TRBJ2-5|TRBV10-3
CAISENHRGQETQYF
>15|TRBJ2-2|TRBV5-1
CASSLIKQGTGELFF
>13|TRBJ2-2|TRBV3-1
CASRYGGAGELFF
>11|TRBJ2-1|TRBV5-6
CASSLSDQQFF
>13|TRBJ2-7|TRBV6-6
CASSYGTGVEQYF
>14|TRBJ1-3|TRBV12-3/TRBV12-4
CASSTGTLGNTIYF
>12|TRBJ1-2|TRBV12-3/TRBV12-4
CASKTRVRGYTF
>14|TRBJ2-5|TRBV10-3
CAIRGSGWEETQYF
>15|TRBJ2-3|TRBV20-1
CSAEVTSGRTDTQYF
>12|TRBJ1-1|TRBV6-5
CASSYGGTEAFF
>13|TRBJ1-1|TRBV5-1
CASSPATGALAFF
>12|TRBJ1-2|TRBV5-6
CASSLWGGGYTF
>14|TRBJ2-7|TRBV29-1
CSVRGLAGPYEQYF
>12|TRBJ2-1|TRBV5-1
CASSHGLDEQFF
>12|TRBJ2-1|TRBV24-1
CATGPSANEQFF
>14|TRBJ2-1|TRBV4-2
CASSGLSGYNEQFF
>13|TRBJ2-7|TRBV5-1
CASSTGVTYEQYF
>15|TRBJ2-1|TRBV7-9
CASSRRGTIDNEQFF
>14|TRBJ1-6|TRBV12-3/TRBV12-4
CASSPESYNSPLHF
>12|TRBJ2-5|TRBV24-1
CATRGQGETQYF